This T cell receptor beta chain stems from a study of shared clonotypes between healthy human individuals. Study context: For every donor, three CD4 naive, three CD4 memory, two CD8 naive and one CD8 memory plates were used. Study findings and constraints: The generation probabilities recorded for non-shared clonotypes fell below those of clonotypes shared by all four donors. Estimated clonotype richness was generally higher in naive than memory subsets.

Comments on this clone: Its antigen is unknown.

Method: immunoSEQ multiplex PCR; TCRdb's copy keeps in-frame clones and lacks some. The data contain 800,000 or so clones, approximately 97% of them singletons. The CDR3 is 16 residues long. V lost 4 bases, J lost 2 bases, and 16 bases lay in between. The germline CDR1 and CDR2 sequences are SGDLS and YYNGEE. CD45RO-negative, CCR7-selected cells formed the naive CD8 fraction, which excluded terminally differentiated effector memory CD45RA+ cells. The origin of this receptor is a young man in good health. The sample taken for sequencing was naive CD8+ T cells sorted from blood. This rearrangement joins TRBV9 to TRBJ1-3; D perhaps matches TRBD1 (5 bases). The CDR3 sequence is CASSPRIQGTGNTIYF. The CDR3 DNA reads TGTGCCAGCAGCCCTCGAATTCAGGGTACTGGAAACACCATATATTTT.